What follows are 17 T cell receptor beta chains derived from one specimen sequenced in a study of human T cells and chemical hapten exposure. The sample's time point: healthy volunteer bleed at 2 weeks. Total RNA extraction was carried out from unfractionated whole blood. MiXCR was run by TCRdb on the RACE reads, yielding one entry per CDR3 protein. The sample has roughly 100,000 distinct CDR3 sequences, about 10% seen once. Sample: whole blood. The receptors were gathered from a female donor in good health. Some clones in this sample may be carry-over from other donors' samples.

This clonotype was seen a handful of times. The chain has TRBV6-1 and TRBJ2-3; the D call may be TRBD1 or TRBD2 (5 bases each). CDR1 MNHNS and CDR2 SASEGT come from the germline V gene. Trimming took 6 bases from V and 0 from J, leaving 13 bases between them. There are 15 residues in the CDR3. The CDR3 nucleotides read TGTGCCAGCAGCTTGGGGACCACAAGCACAGATACGCAGTATTTT. This translates into CASSLGTTSTDTQYF.

This clonotype was counted between two and nine times. This chain connects TRBV6-4 to TRBJ1-2; TRBD1 agrees at 7 bases. Trimming at V came to 10 bases and at J to 8 bases, leaving 13 bases not matched to a gene. The V gene's germline CDR1 is MRHNA and CDR2 SNTAGT. CDR3 length: 13 residues. The CDR3 sequence: CANYHRGLRGYTF. The CDR3 coding sequence is TGTGCCAACTACCACAGGGGATTGAGAGGCTACACCTTC.

This clonotype has ten or more counts. This chain joins TRBV28 and TRBJ2-1, with TRBD2 matching over 7 bases. The V segment lost 5 bases and the J segment 7 bases; nucleotides outside the gene matches: 11. There are 15 residues in the CDR3. The V gene's germline CDR1 is MDHEN and CDR2 SYDVKM. Here the CDR3 DNA reads TGTGCCAGCAGTCCCTCCTGGGGCGGGAGAAATGAGCAGTTCTTC. It translates to CASSPSWGGRNEQFF.

This chain connects TRBV5-4 to TRBJ1-1; 9 bases are a match to TRBD1. The CDR3 contains 14 residues. The V gene's germline CDR1 is SGHNT and CDR2 YYREEE (reference sequence). V shed 5 bases, J shed 3 bases, and the junction held 5 bases outside the gene matches. For the CDR3, the DNA is TGTGCCAGCAGGGGACAGGGCGAGTACACTGAAGCTTTCTTT. Translating it yields CASRGQGEYTEAFF. Based on the CDR3 plus reference TRBV5-4 and TRBJ1-1, the full variable domain is ETGVTQSPTHLIKTRGQQVTLRCSSQSGHNTVSWYQQALGQGPQFIFQYYREEENGRGNFPPRFSGLQFPNYSSELNVNALELDDSALYLCASRGQGEYTEAFFGQGTRLTVV.

This clonotype was seen ten or more times. The gene calls are TRBV6-1 and TRBJ2-7; no clear D gene. Germline CDR1 is MNHNS and CDR2 is SASEGT. Trimming stripped 1 base from V and 5 bases from J, with 12 bases between. This CDR3 has 14 amino acids. The CDR3 DNA is TGTGCCAGCAGTGAAGTGGGGAAAGGCCACGAGCAGTACTTC. This codes for CASSEVGKGHEQYF.

J is TRBJ2-7 and V is TRBV28, with D perhaps TRBD2 (5 bases). Germline V gene lookup returns CDR1 MDHEN and CDR2 SYDVKM. Trimming shortened V by 8 bases and J by 0 bases, and 14 bases separated the two germline ends. The CDR3 loop spans 14 amino acids. The CDR3 DNA is TGTGCCAGCCGTTACGGGATCCCCTCCTACGAGCAGTACTTC. It is translated as CASRYGIPSYEQYF.

The chain combines TRBV30 with TRBJ2-6, with D tentatively TRBD2 (7 bases). The CDR3 spans 18 residues. Per germline, CDR1 GTSNPN and CDR2 SVGIG (reference sequence). The V and J ends lost 2 bases and 0 bases respectively, with 17 bases between them. Here the CDR3 DNA reads TGTGCCTGGAGTCTCCCAGGGGCGGGAGTCTCTGGGGCCAACGTCCTGACTTTC. Translation: CAWSLPGAGVSGANVLTF.

This clonotype was found many times. This sequence joins TRBV7-2 and TRBJ2-5, with D possibly TRBD2 on 5 matching bases. With 4 bases removed from V and 5 bases from J, the gap between germline ends came to 17 bases. CDR1 is SGHTA, CDR2 FQGNSA, per germline. The CDR3 contains 15 residues. CDR3 protein: CASSSLASPGETQYF. The CDR3 DNA reads TGTGCCAGCAGCTCCCTCGCTAGTCCGGGGGAGACCCAGTACTTC.

In this sample, this clonotype turned up many times. The rearrangement joins TRBV6-6 to TRBJ2-3, with TRBD2 identical over 9 bases. V shed 0 bases, J shed 4 bases, and the junction held 5 bases outside the gene matches. CDR3 length: 16 residues. In germline, CDR1 is MNHNY, CDR2 SVGAGI (reference sequence). CDR3 protein: CASSYSSSGRPDTQYF. In nucleotides, the CDR3 is TGTGCCAGCAGTTACTCGAGTAGCGGGAGACCAGATACGCAGTATTTT.

This rearrangement joins TRBV9 to TRBJ2-5; D is possibly TRBD1 (6 bases). V lost 0 bases and J lost 3, with 18 bases in between. This CDR3 contains 17 residues. The germline gives CDR1 SGDLS, CDR2 YYNGEE. CDR3 amino acids: CASSVEPVGGPKETQYF. The CDR3 nucleotides are TGTGCCAGCAGCGTAGAACCCGTAGGGGGTCCCAAAGAGACCCAGTACTTC.

There are a few counts of this clonotype. The genes are TRBV6-6 and TRBJ2-3; D is uncertain. The V gene's germline CDR1 is MNHNY and CDR2 SVGAGI (reference sequence). This CDR3 has 15 amino acids. With 6 bases removed from V and 2 bases from J, the gap between germline ends came to 15 bases. Written as DNA, the CDR3 is TGTGCCAGCAGCTCTCACACCATTTTCACAGATACGCAGTATTTT. Translating it yields CASSSHTIFTDTQYF.

Only a few counts were recorded for this clonotype. The chain carries TRBV4-1 and TRBJ2-1; no definite D call. This CDR3 has 12 amino acids. V lost 1 base, J lost 9 bases, and 7 bases lay in between. The germline CDR1 and CDR2 sequences are MGHRA and YSYEKL. The CDR3 bases are TGCGCCAGCAGCCAAGCGGGTATTGAGCAGTTCTTC. Amino acids: CASSQAGIEQFF.

Note on this clonotype: The junction and the germline gene differ at one end; a read error may be behind it. The V call is TRBV18, the J call TRBJ2-1; 12 bases are a match to TRBD2. Germline V CDR1 and CDR2: KGHSH, LQKENI. This CDR3 spans 15 amino acids. The CDR3 region is CVSSSGLAGSEGKFF. The CDR3 DNA reads as TGTGTCAGCTCATCCGGACTAGCGGGATCCGAGGGGAAGTTCTTC.

This clonotype was seen a handful of times. The V gene is TRBV28, the J gene TRBJ1-5; 8 bases line up with TRBD1. Per germline, CDR1 MDHEN and CDR2 SYDVKM. V shed 5 bases, J shed 6 bases, and the junction held 9 bases outside the gene matches. The CDR3 loop spans 15 amino acids. The CDR3 is CASSPSDRESQPQHF. The CDR3 DNA reads TGTGCCAGCAGTCCATCGGACAGGGAATCTCAGCCCCAGCATTTT.

This clonotype has just a few counts. The chain employs TRBV12-3 or TRBV12-4 and TRBJ2-3; the match to TRBD2 covers 10 bases. V lost 7 bases and J lost 2; bases outside the gene matches: 6. This CDR3 region has 15 residues. CDR3 protein: CASTLAGDSTDTQYF. Written as DNA, the CDR3 is TGTGCCAGCACCCTAGCGGGAGATTCCACAGATACGCAGTATTTT.

Remarks on this clonotype: A much larger clone differs by one base, so this may be a read error. The rearrangement uses TRBV15 and TRBJ2-1; D not certain. The CDR3 extends over 17 amino acids. Germline values: CDR1 LNHNV, CDR2 YYDKDF (reference sequence). The CDR3 DNA is TGTGCCACCAACAGAGATCTCCAAGCAGGCCCCTACAATGAGCAGTTCTTC. It encodes CATNRDLQAGPYNEQFF.

This rearrangement joins TRBV6-5 to TRBJ1-2, with D maybe TRBD1 (5 bases). Trimming took 8 bases from V and 7 from J, leaving 20 bases between them. Germline V gene sequence: CDR1 MNHEY, CDR2 SVGAGI. This CDR3 is 14 amino acids long. The CDR3 here is CASGPTTGLGGYTF. CDR3 DNA sequence: TGTGCCAGCGGCCCAACTACAGGTTTAGGTGGCTACACCTTC.